Sequencing of this T cell receptor beta chain was carried out in a study of T-cell reconstitution after alpha-beta-depleted transplantation in children. General study results and limits: Day-60 TCRbeta diversity that was high in some patients was derived from surviving recipient T cells and thymic progenitors. After transplant, at about two months, alpha-beta T cells were reportedly derived from several hundred expanded graft clones. At one year after transplant, newly produced T cells mostly accounted for T-cell counts and diversity.

This clonotype was recorded a few times. Its antigen remains unknown. V lost 6 bases and J 2 bases, leaving 16 bases between the germline ends. This CDR3 contains 16 residues. The authors prepared the TCRbeta library with unique molecular identifiers. One entry per CDR3 protein, called by TCRdb with MiXCR from the PCR reads. The data show approximately 1,000,000 distinct CDR3 sequences, roughly 31% seen once. Material: PBMCs, mostly from graft donor cells, obtained 360 days after TCRalphabeta/CD19-depleted stem cell transplant. This receptor was taken from a boy under three years old who had a stem cell transplant for SCID, so the T cells may come from the graft donor. The rearrangement joins TRBV12-3 or TRBV12-4 to TRBJ1-4; D remains ambiguous. CDR3 bases: TGTGCCAGCAGCCATCGTCGGAGGTCCACTAATGAAAAACTGTTTTTT. Its protein product is CASSHRRRSTNEKLFF.